This T cell receptor beta chain was observed in a study of CD8+ T cells in alopecia areata. The count of this clone is one. It was from PBMCs that CD4+ and CD8+ T cells were sorted. Trimming cost V 1 base and J 1 base, with 10 bases left between them. In germline, CDR1 is MGHRA, CDR2 YSYEKL. The CDR3 has 16 amino acids. Reverse transcribed after extraction, RNA yielded cDNA as the sequencing template. Sequencing was performed with immunoSEQ multiplex PCR; in TCRdb, only in-frame clones are kept and a portion is missing. Found here are about 110,000 clones, approximately 59% of them singletons; the top ten hold 20%.

The chain employs TRBV4-1 and TRBJ2-2; D gene unclear. The receptor was derived from a human donor in good health. The sample consisted of CD8+ T cells sorted from blood. CDR3 coding DNA: TGCGCCAGCAGCCAAGTAAAGTGGAAGAACACCGGGGAGCTGTTTTTT. Amino acids: CASSQVKWKNTGELFF.